Described below is a single T cell receptor (beta chain) sequence and its context. The antigen remains unidentified. The entry originates in a study of response to subunit inactivated influenza vaccine. In germline, CDR1 is MDHEN, CDR2 SYDVKM. The CDR3 is made up of 12 amino acids. V lost 11 bases and J 7 bases, leaving 14 bases between the germline ends. Findings of the study overall: The study's authors posited that every seasonal influenza vaccination enlists few new T cells.

Each CDR3 protein gets one entry after TCRdb re-called the RT-PCR reads with MiXCR. The sample contains under 850,000 distinct CDR3 sequences, less than 20% of which appear only once. The sequencing here drew on PBMCs from blood, taken 4 to 6 days after vaccination. The clonotype was recovered from a man aged 45-60 years who received an inactivated influenza vaccine. This sequence joins TRBV28 and TRBJ2-2; no definite D call. CDR3 sequence (DNA): TGTGCCTCTCAACTGGGATTCGGGGAGCTGTTTTTT. It yields the protein CASQLGFGELFF.